Presented here are 23 T cell receptor beta chains from one specimen sequenced in a study of T cells after yellow fever vaccination. TCRdb itself ran the 5' RACE reads through MiXCR, one entry per CDR3 protein. The repertoire holds about 300,000 distinct CDR3 sequences, around 7.3% seen once, with over 15% in the top ten. Material: PBMCs, obtained roughly 47 days after the first yellow fever vaccination. The receptors come from a young man who received the YFV17D yellow fever vaccine.

This clonotype has ten or more counts. The genes are TRBV2 and TRBJ2-5; no reliable D call. The CDR3 runs to 12 residues. V gave up 2 bases and J gave up 0 bases, with 1 base separating them. CDR1 and CDR2 from the germline V gene are SNHLY and FYNNEI. The CDR3: CASSEYQETQYF. CDR3 in DNA: TGTGCCAGCAGTGAATACCAAGAGACCCAGTACTTC.

This clonotype was seen at least ten times. The rearrangement uses TRBV9 and TRBJ2-5; 8 bases line up with TRBD1. V was clipped by 3 bases and J by 5 bases; unmatched bases: 15. The germline V gene has CDR1 SGDLS and CDR2 YYNGEE. This CDR3 is built from 17 residues. The CDR3: CASSERLGRGPIETQYF. CDR3 nucleotide sequence: TGTGCCAGCAGCGAGCGCCTGGGCAGGGGGCCTATCGAGACCCAGTACTTC.

V and J are TRBV12-3 or TRBV12-4 and TRBJ2-7, with D tentatively TRBD2 (5 bases). V was cut by 6 bases and J by 1 base, with 10 bases left in between. The CDR3 is 13 residues long. The CDR3 loop is CASRNRGSYEQYF. The CDR3 DNA sequence: TGTGCCAGCAGAAACCGAGGGTCCTACGAGCAGTACTTC.

This clonotype was counted only a few times. The V gene is TRBV14, the J gene TRBJ2-5; 11 positions match TRBD2. CDR1 SGHDN and CDR2 FVKESK come from the germline V gene. The CDR3 is 15 amino acids. Germline trimming cut 1 base from V and 14 bases from J; bases unmatched to any gene: 12. The CDR3 nucleotides read TGTGCCAGCAGCCAAGTGGGTCTAGCGGGGGGCCAATCCTACTTC. Amino acid sequence: CASSQVGLAGGQSYF.

The rearrangement links TRBV18 to TRBJ2-7; possible D gene TRBD1, 5 bases. The ends were cut back, 0 bases at V and 0 bases at J, with 15 bases in the middle. The CDR3 is 17 residues long. From germline, CDR1 is KGHSH and CDR2 LQKENI. Here the CDR3 reads CASSPPGEGYSSYEQYV. As DNA, the CDR3 is TGTGCCAGCTCACCACCAGGGGAAGGCTACAGCTCCTACGAGCAGTACGTC.

This chain connects TRBV5-4 to TRBJ2-5; D might be TRBD1 or TRBD2, each matching 5 bases. CDR3 length equals 15 residues. The V gene's germline CDR1 is SGHNT and CDR2 YYREEE (reference sequence). V lost 8 bases, J lost 3 bases, and 20 bases lay in between. The CDR3 DNA reads TGTGCCAGTCTGACTATACCGGGACGCGAAGAGACCCAGTACTTC. Translated: CASLTIPGREETQYF.

This clonotype has at least ten counts. The chain couples TRBV12-3 or TRBV12-4 to TRBJ2-3; 9 bases agree with TRBD2. The CDR3 has 14 amino acids. Trimming took 3 bases from V and 7 from J; bases not matched to a gene: 5. CDR3 sequence reads: CASSLRGGAHTQYF. CDR3 in DNA: TGTGCCAGCAGTTTGCGGGGGGGTGCTCATACGCAGTATTTT.

This clonotype occurred a few times. V is TRBV7-9 and J is TRBJ2-1; 7 bases are shared with TRBD2. Trimming took 8 bases from V and 5 from J; bases not matched to a gene: 6. CDR3 length: 13 residues. The V gene's germline CDR1 is SEHNR and CDR2 FQNEAQ (reference sequence). The CDR3 region has the DNA TGTGCCAGCGTGAGCGGGGCAAACAATGAGCAGTTCTTC. This encodes CASVSGANNEQFF.

In its sample, this clonotype is medium-sized (0.01 to 0.1%). The rearrangement uses TRBV20-1 and TRBJ1-2; D gene ambiguous. Trimming left V 6 bases short and J 6 bases short, with 14 bases between. CDR3 length: 12 amino acids. Germline V gene lookup returns CDR1 DFQATT and CDR2 SNEGSKA (reference sequence). The DNA of the CDR3 is TGCAGTGCAGCGAGTGATAAGGATGGCTACACCTTC. Amino acid sequence: CSAASDKDGYTF.

There are a few counts of this clonotype. The gene calls are TRBV10-3 and TRBJ1-1; D is unclear. The CDR3 is 12 amino acids. Per germline, CDR1 ENHRY and CDR2 SYGVKD. Trimming took off 8 bases at V and 6 bases at J, with 13 bases between the two ends. CDR3 residues: CAIGPFSSEAFF. CDR3 sequence (DNA): TGTGCCATCGGGCCTTTTTCGTCTGAAGCTTTCTTT.

The table lists this clonotype with a few counts. This rearrangement joins TRBV20-1 to TRBJ2-7; TRBD1 aligns across 12 bases. Germline V CDR1 and CDR2: DFQATT, SNEGSKA (reference sequence). Unmatched junction bases numbered 5, after V lost 5 bases and J lost 3 bases. The CDR3 spans 14 residues. CDR3 protein: CSALRDRGLYEQYF. CDR3 DNA sequence: TGCAGTGCTCTCAGGGACAGGGGGCTCTACGAGCAGTACTTC.

This clonotype was detected only a few times. The chain has TRBV20-1 and TRBJ1-1; D not resolved. The V end was cut by 6 bases, the J end by 7 bases, with 15 bases between. The germline V gene encodes CDR1 DFQATT and CDR2 SNEGSKA (reference sequence). This CDR3 comprises 12 residues. In DNA, the CDR3 is TGCAGTGCCCCTCGGACCGGAATTGAAGCTTTCTTT. It encodes CSAPRTGIEAFF.

The chain recombines TRBV6-6 with TRBJ1-5; no reliable D call. The germline CDR1 and CDR2 sequences are MNHNY and SVGAGI (reference sequence). Trimming removed 7 bases from V and 10 bases from J, with 17 bases in between. This CDR3 is built from 13 residues. Here the CDR3 reads CASTSREIGPQHF. The CDR3 DNA follows: TGTGCCAGCACCTCACGGGAGATCGGTCCCCAGCATTTT.

The chain combines TRBV11-2 with TRBJ1-6, with a weak D call TRBD1 (5 bases). Per germline, CDR1 SGHAT and CDR2 FQNNGV. V lost 5 bases to trimming and J lost 4 bases, with 12 bases between them. This CDR3 has 15 residues. CDR3 DNA sequence: TGTGCCAGCAGCCCCTGGGGCAAATATAATTCACCCCTCCACTTT. Residues: CASSPWGKYNSPLHF.

This clonotype has a single count. The gene calls are TRBV4-1 and TRBJ2-1; no clear D. Per the germline V gene, CDR1 is MGHRA and CDR2 is YSYEKL. The ends were cut back, 2 bases at V and 8 bases at J, with 13 bases in the middle. This CDR3 is built from 14 residues. The CDR3 here is CASSQTSKRYEQFF. The DNA for the CDR3 is TGCGCCAGCAGCCAAACTTCAAAGAGGTATGAGCAGTTCTTC.

There are a few counts of this clonotype. This chain joins TRBV7-6 and TRBJ2-5, with 10 bases matching TRBD1. The CDR3 covers 16 residues. Germline assignment: CDR1 SGHVS and CDR2 FNYEAQ. V dropped 2 bases and J dropped 4; count of bases not matched to a gene: 7. CDR3 bases: TGTGCCAGCAGCTTAAGGGGGACAGGGGTAGGAGAGACCCAGTACTTC. It encodes CASSLRGTGVGETQYF.

This clonotype has a handful of counts. The V and J genes are TRBV7-9 and TRBJ1-4; D call uncertain. CDR1 and CDR2 from the germline V gene are SEHNR and FQNEAQ (reference sequence). The CDR3 totals 14 residues. V dropped 5 bases and J dropped 2 bases, with 9 bases sitting between them. This CDR3 is CASSPAGTNEKLFF. The CDR3 DNA is TGTGCCAGCAGCCCAGCGGGGACTAATGAAAAACTGTTTTTT.

This clonotype was seen a few times. The chain is built from TRBV7-6 and TRBJ2-1; D uncertain. V lost 0 bases and J lost 5, with 14 bases in between. From germline, CDR1 is SGHVS and CDR2 FNYEAQ. This CDR3 is 16 amino acids long. CDR3 in amino acids: CASSLAGERPNNEQFF. For the CDR3, the DNA is TGTGCCAGCAGCTTAGCGGGTGAACGCCCAAACAATGAGCAGTTCTTC.

This clonotype came up a few times. CDR3 nucleotide sequence: TGTGCCAGCAGCTCCACGCTAGCGGGGGATTACAATGAGCAGTTCTTC. This codes for CASSSTLAGDYNEQFF. The chain combines TRBV7-3 with TRBJ2-1; 10 bases map to TRBD2. The CDR3 is 16 amino acids. Germline trimming cut 4 bases from V and 4 bases from J; bases unmatched to any gene: 7. The germline gives CDR1 SGHTA, CDR2 FQGTGA.

This clonotype was recorded a few times. The rearrangement uses TRBV5-1 and TRBJ2-5, with D maybe TRBD1 (5 bases). Trimming shortened V by 2 bases and J by 4 bases, and 18 bases separated the two germline ends. This CDR3 contains 16 residues. The germline V gene has CDR1 SGHRS and CDR2 YFSETQ. DNA for the CDR3: TGCGCCAGCAGCTTAAATCTCGCTCAGGGCTCAGAGACCCAGTACTTC. Translation: CASSLNLAQGSETQYF.

This clonotype was picked up a small number of times. V usage is TRBV15 and J usage is TRBJ1-1, with 7 bases identical to TRBD1. The germline CDR1 and CDR2 sequences are LNHNV and YYDKDF (reference sequence). This CDR3 is 13 amino acids long. J gave up 1 base and V 7 bases, and 3 bases lay outside the gene matches. For the CDR3, the DNA is TGTGCCACCAAGGGACAGCCGAACACTGAAGCTTTCTTT. Its translation: CATKGQPNTEAFF. The whole variable domain, remainder taken from reference TRBV15 and TRBJ1-1, is DAMVIQNPRYQVTQFGKPVTLSCSQTLNHNVMYWYQQKSSQAPKLLFHYYDKDFNNEADTPDNFQSRRPNTSFCFLDIRSPGLGDTAMYLCATKGQPNTEAFFGQGTRLTVV.

This chain joins TRBV6-2 or TRBV6-3 and TRBJ1-1; D ambiguous. The CDR3 has 15 amino acids. Germline CDR1 is MNHEY and CDR2 is SVGEGT. Trimming removed 2 bases from V and 3 bases from J, with 13 bases in between. The CDR3 sequence: CASSYRPGMDTEAFF. As DNA, the CDR3 is TGTGCCAGCAGTTACCGCCCGGGGATGGACACTGAAGCTTTCTTT.

This clonotype has a handful of counts. V and J are TRBV20-1 and TRBJ2-5; D ambiguous. The V end lost 3 bases, the J end lost 2 bases, and 10 bases lay between the germline ends. Germline CDR1 is DFQATT and CDR2 is SNEGSKA (reference sequence). There are 13 residues in the CDR3. CDR3 protein: CSASGKIQETQYF. The DNA of the CDR3 is TGCAGTGCTAGTGGCAAGATTCAAGAGACCCAGTACTTC.